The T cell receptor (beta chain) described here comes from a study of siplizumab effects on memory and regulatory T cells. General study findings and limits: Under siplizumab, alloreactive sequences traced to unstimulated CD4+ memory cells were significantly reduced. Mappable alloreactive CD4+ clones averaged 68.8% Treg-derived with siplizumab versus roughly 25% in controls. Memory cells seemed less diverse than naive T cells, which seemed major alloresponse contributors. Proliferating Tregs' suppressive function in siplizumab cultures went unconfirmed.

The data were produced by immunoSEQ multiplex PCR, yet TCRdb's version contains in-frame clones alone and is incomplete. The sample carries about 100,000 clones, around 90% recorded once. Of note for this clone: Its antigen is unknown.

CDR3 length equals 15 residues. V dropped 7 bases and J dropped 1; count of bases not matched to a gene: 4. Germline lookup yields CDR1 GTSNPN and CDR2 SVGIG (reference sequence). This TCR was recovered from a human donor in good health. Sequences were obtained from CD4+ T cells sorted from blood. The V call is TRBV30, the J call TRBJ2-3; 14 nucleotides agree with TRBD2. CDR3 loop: CALPGLAGGTDTQYF. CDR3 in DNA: TGTGCCTTACCGGGACTAGCGGGGGGCACAGATACGCAGTATTTT.